These 5 T cell receptor beta chains came from one sample sequenced in a study of T-cell reconstitution after alpha-beta-depleted transplantation in children. This sample's TCRbeta library carried unique molecular identifier barcodes. TCRdb itself ran the PCR reads through MiXCR, one entry per CDR3 protein. The sample contains almost 600,000 distinct CDR3 sequences, around 27% of which appear only once. Here the sequenced sample was PBMCs, taken before TCRalphabeta/CD19-depleted stem cell transplant. The receptor set was obtained from a boy in the first two years of life with Wiskott-Aldrich syndrome, due to receive a stem cell transplant.

This clonotype has only a few counts. The chain joins TRBV19 to TRBJ2-1; 12 bases agree with TRBD2. The CDR3 totals 15 residues. The germline gives CDR1 LNHDA, CDR2 SQIVND (reference sequence). V was pared by 3 bases and J by 8 bases, with 5 bases of the junction left unmatched. This CDR3 reads CASSMTSGSKDEQFF. The CDR3, as DNA: TGTGCCAGTAGTATGACTAGCGGGAGTAAGGATGAGCAGTTCTTC.

This clonotype was detected a few times. The rearrangement joins TRBV20-1 to TRBJ1-3; TRBD1 might be the D (5 bases). With 6 bases removed from V and 0 bases from J, the gap between germline ends came to 12 bases. CDR3 size: 14 residues. Per germline, CDR1 DFQATT and CDR2 SNEGSKA (reference sequence). The CDR3: CSATPGSSGNTIYF. Written as DNA, the CDR3 is TGCAGTGCCACACCAGGGTCCTCTGGAAACACCATATATTTT.

V and J are TRBV5-1 and TRBJ2-3; D call uncertain. V dropped 1 base and J dropped 2 bases, with 11 bases sitting between them. The CDR3 length is 15 residues. Germline values: CDR1 SGHRS, CDR2 YFSETQ. The CDR3 spells CASSLYGEPTDTQYF. The DNA for the CDR3 is TGCGCCAGCAGCTTGTATGGGGAACCCACAGATACGCAGTATTTT. The full variable domain, with the rest looked up from reference TRBV5-1 and TRBJ2-3, is KAGVTQTPRYLIKTRGQQVTLSCSPISGHRSVSWYQQTPGQGLQFLFEYFSETQRNKGNFPGRFSGRQFSNSRSEMNVSTLELGDSALYLCASSLYGEPTDTQYFGPGTRLTVL.

This clonotype was counted only a few times. This rearrangement joins TRBV29-1 to TRBJ2-2; D perhaps matches TRBD1 (6 bases). Germline lookup yields CDR1 SQVTM and CDR2 ANQGSEA. The CDR3 totals 13 residues. V lost 6 bases, J lost 0 bases, and 8 bases lay in between. The CDR3 region is CSVDRSNTGELFF. CDR3 sequence (DNA): TGCAGCGTGGACAGATCGAACACCGGGGAGCTGTTTTTT.

This clonotype was counted only a few times. The CDR3 nucleotides are TGCAGTGCCAAGACCATCAAAAATTTCGACTACGAGCAGTACTTC. The encoded protein is CSAKTIKNFDYEQYF. The chain recombines TRBV20-1 with TRBJ2-7; D unclear. V was pared by 6 bases and J by 3 bases, with 21 bases between. CDR3 size: 15 residues. Per the germline V gene, CDR1 is DFQATT and CDR2 is SNEGSKA (reference sequence).